The rows below give T cell receptor beta chains drawn from one sample of a study of blood T cell repertoires in COVID-19. Produced via immunoSEQ multiplex PCR; TCRdb's table is partial and in-frame only. This table holds 210,000 or so clones, around 82% found once. Sequencing was done on a sample of PBMCs or T cells enriched from blood (not recorded which). Receptors originate from a woman between 45 and 65 years old who had been exposed to COVID-19. Both conserved end residues are part of each CDR3. Each record gives: V gene, clone size, J gene, D gene, CDR3 protein, CDR3 DNA. A D gene is named only where the DNA matches it firmly. The size entry is marked missing in some rows and otherwise reads once, few, many or a size class.

TRBV4-2	.	TRBJ1-1	.	CASSQGGGATEAFF	TGTGCCAGCAGCCAAGGCGGAGGGGCGACTGAAGCTTTCTTT
TRBV5-6	.	TRBJ1-1	.	CASSLDLNTEAFF	TGTGCCAGCAGCCTGGACTTGAACACTGAAGCTTTCTTT
TRBV5-1	.	TRBJ2-1	TRBD2	CASSLGTSGGKNNEQFF	TGCGCCAGCAGCTTGGGGACTAGCGGGGGTAAAAACAATGAGCAGTTCTTC
TRBV28	.	TRBJ2-1	TRBD2	CASSFRNSGGRQFF	TGTGCCAGCAGTTTTAGGAATAGCGGGGGGCGGCAGTTCTTC
TRBV12-5	.	TRBJ2-2	TRBD1	CASGNTGDGELFF	TGTGCTAGTGGTAATACAGGGGACGGGGAGCTGTTTTTT
TRBV2	.	TRBJ1-2	.	CASSGGGTELRGYGYTF	TGTGCCAGCAGTGGGGGGGGGACCGAACTTAGAGGCTATGGCTACACCTTC
TRBV20-1	.	TRBJ2-7	TRBD2	CSASRGTRTSGGSYEQYF	TGCAGTGCTAGTAGAGGGACCCGGACTAGCGGGGGTTCCTACGAGCAGTACTTC
TRBV10-3	.	TRBJ2-2	TRBD2	CAISESAGVNTGELFF	TGTGCCATCAGTGAGTCGGCGGGAGTTAACACCGGGGAGCTGTTTTTT
TRBV7-9	.	TRBJ2-5	TRBD1	CASSAGTAKETQYF	TGTGCCAGCAGCGCCGGGACAGCAAAAGAGACCCAGTACTTC
TRBV7-8	.	TRBJ1-2	TRBD1	CASSLADRDNYGYTF	TGTGCCAGCAGCTTAGCAGACAGGGATAACTATGGCTACACCTTC
TRBV5-6	.	TRBJ1-2	.	CASRQDRLYGYTF	TGTGCCAGCAGACAAGACAGACTCTATGGCTACACCTTC
TRBV7-2	.	TRBJ2-3	TRBD1	CASSLGDRPTDTQYF	TGTGCCAGCAGCTTAGGGGACAGACCCACAGATACGCAGTATTTT
TRBV7-2	.	TRBJ1-5	TRBD1	CASSLSSVGQPLPQHF	TGTGCCAGCAGCTTATCTTCGGTGGGACAGCCATTGCCCCAGCATTTT
TRBV12-3/TRBV12-4	.	TRBJ1-2	.	CASSPDIARGYTF	TGTGCCAGCAGTCCCGACATTGCCAGAGGGTACACCTTC
TRBV5-4	.	TRBJ2-3	TRBD2	CASRKAGGPSSDTQYF	TGTGCCAGCAGGAAAGCGGGGGGGCCGTCCTCAGATACGCAGTATTTT
TRBV5-4	once	TRBJ1-2	TRBD1	CASSPTGGSGYTF	TGTGCCAGCAGCCCGACAGGGGGTAGTGGCTACACCTTC
TRBV11-2	.	TRBJ2-5	.	CASSRWAGETQYF	TGTGCCAGCAGCCGCTGGGCAGGGGAGACCCAGTACTTC
TRBV5-5	.	TRBJ2-1	TRBD2	CASSFAAGGHYNEQFF	TGTGCCAGCAGCTTCGCGGCGGGGGGGCATTACAATGAGCAGTTCTTC
TRBV7-9	.	TRBJ1-5	.	CASSPQVMTSNQPQHF	TGTGCCAGCAGCCCCCAGGTTATGACTAGCAATCAGCCCCAGCATTTT
TRBV19	.	TRBJ1-1	TRBD1	CATVRQGGADMNTEAFF	TGTGCCACCGTTAGACAGGGTGGTGCTGACATGAACACTGAAGCTTTCTTT
TRBV7-9	few	TRBJ1-2	.	CASSFFTGWNYGYTF	TGTGCCAGCAGCTTCTTTACAGGGTGGAACTATGGCTACACCTTC
TRBV5-5	.	TRBJ2-7	TRBD1	CASSLAGQGNYEQYF	TGTGCCAGCAGCTTGGCGGGACAGGGAAACTACGAGCAGTACTTC
TRBV4-1	.	TRBJ1-1	TRBD1	CASSQEGGRLVNTEAFF	TGCGCCAGCAGCCAGGAAGGGGGCAGGTTAGTGAACACTGAAGCTTTCTTT
TRBV7-3	.	TRBJ1-1	TRBD1	CASSSRDREWVNTEAFF	TGTGCCAGCAGCTCCCGGGACAGGGAGTGGGTGAACACTGAAGCTTTCTTT
TRBV3-1/TRBV3-2	once	TRBJ1-1	.	CASSQVISQLWTEAFF	TGTGCCAGCAGCCAAGTCATATCACAGCTTTGGACTGAAGCTTTCTTT
TRBV7-9	.	TRBJ2-1	TRBD1	CASSLGRGFMGPYNEQFF	TGTGCCAGCAGCTTGGGCAGGGGGTTCATGGGACCCTACAATGAGCAGTTCTTC
TRBV5-1	.	TRBJ1-2	.	CASSLDRTYYGYTF	TGCGCCAGCAGCTTGGACAGGACCTACTATGGCTACACCTTC
TRBV19	.	TRBJ1-6	.	CASSVTGTLHF	TGTGCCAGTAGTGTTACAGGGACCCTCCACTTT
TRBV19	.	TRBJ1-5	TRBD1	CASSITGGSNQPQHF	TGTGCCAGTAGCATAACAGGGGGCTCCAATCAGCCCCAGCATTTT
TRBV7-2	.	TRBJ1-2	TRBD1	CASSLKQGPNYGYTF	TGTGCCAGCAGCTTAAAACAGGGGCCCAACTATGGCTACACCTTC
TRBV5-1	.	TRBJ2-1	.	CASSPRLRAYNEQFF	TGCGCCAGCAGTCCCCGGCTTCGGGCCTACAATGAGCAGTTCTTC
TRBV28	.	TRBJ2-5	.	CASTRRQDQETQYF	TGTGCCAGCACTCGTAGACAGGACCAAGAGACCCAGTACTTC
TRBV18	.	TRBJ1-4	TRBD1	CASSPDRVNEKLFF	TGTGCCAGCTCACCGGACAGGGTTAATGAAAAACTGTTTTTT
TRBV5-1	once	TRBJ2-2	.	CASSFTIAGELFF	TGCGCCAGCAGCTTTACAATCGCCGGGGAGCTGTTTTTT
TRBV5-4	.	TRBJ2-2	TRBD1	CASSKGQGITGELFF	TGTGCCAGCAGCAAGGGACAGGGAATCACCGGGGAGCTGTTTTTT
TRBV12-3/TRBV12-4	.	TRBJ1-4	.	CASSLGGGEKLFF	TGTGCCAGCAGTTTGGGGGGTGGGGAAAAACTGTTTTTT
TRBV7-2	once	TRBJ1-2	TRBD1	CASSEGARYGYTF	TGTGCCAGCAGCGAGGGGGCGCGGTATGGCTACACCTTC
TRBV28	.	TRBJ2-3	.	CASSAPRGTQYF	TGTGCCAGCAGTGCCCCTCGGGGTACGCAGTATTTT
TRBV29-1	.	TRBJ1-1	.	CSVADNTWTEAFF	TGCAGCGTTGCTGACAACACATGGACTGAAGCTTTCTTT
TRBV5-1	.	TRBJ2-5	.	CASSAGRAKETQYF	TGCGCCAGCAGCGCGGGGAGAGCTAAAGAGACCCAGTACTTC
TRBV7-9	.	TRBJ2-2	.	CASSFQGGLNTGELFF	TGTGCCAGCAGCTTTCAGGGAGGCTTGAACACCGGGGAGCTGTTTTTT
TRBV11-2	once	TRBJ2-2	.	CASSFGNRGTGELFF	TGTGCCAGCAGCTTTGGGAACCGGGGCACCGGGGAGCTGTTTTTT
TRBV30	.	TRBJ1-1	.	CAWSVRLMMESGEAFF	TGTGCCTGGAGTGTACGGCTTATGATGGAGTCTGGAGAAGCTTTCTTT
TRBV5-4	.	TRBJ2-3	TRBD1	CASKMDRGLNTQYF	TGTGCCAGCAAGATGGACAGGGGGCTGAATACGCAGTATTTT
TRBV9	.	TRBJ1-1	.	CASSLGAGATNTEAFF	TGTGCCAGCAGCCTGGGGGCAGGAGCTACGAACACTGAAGCTTTCTTT
TRBV19	.	TRBJ1-1	.	CASSMLGGMNTEAFF	TGTGCCAGTAGTATGTTGGGGGGAATGAACACTGAAGCTTTCTTT
TRBV28	.	TRBJ1-4	.	CASSLRGGGKLFF	TGTGCCAGCAGTTTGCGGGGAGGGGGAAAACTGTTTTTT